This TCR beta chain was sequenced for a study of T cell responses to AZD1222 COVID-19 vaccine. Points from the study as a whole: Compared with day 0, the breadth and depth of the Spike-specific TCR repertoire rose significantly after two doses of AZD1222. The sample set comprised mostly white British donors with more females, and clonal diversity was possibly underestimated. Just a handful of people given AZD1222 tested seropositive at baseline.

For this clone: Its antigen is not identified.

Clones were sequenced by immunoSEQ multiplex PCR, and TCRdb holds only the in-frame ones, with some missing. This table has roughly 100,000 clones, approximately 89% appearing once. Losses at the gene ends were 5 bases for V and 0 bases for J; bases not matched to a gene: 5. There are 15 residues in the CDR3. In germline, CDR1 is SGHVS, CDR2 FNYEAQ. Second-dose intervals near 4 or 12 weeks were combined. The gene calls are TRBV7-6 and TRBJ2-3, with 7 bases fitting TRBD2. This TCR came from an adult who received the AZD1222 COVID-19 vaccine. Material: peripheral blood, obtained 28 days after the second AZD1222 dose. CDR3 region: CASSTYSGSTDTQYF. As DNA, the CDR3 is TGTGCCAGCAGCACCTATAGCGGGAGCACAGATACGCAGTATTTT.